The 2 T cell receptor beta chains in this list originate from one sample, sequenced in a study of shared T cell receptors in the human thymus. TCRdb's table, derived via immunoSEQ multiplex PCR, lists solely in-frame clones and lacks some. This sample has approximately 490,000 clones; around 78% occur once, and the top ten carry around 0.013%. This sample was shared with a second study, whose subject was human thymus T cells.

The specimen sequenced was thymocytes. The receptors here all came from a boy less than two years old with a congenital heart defect.

This chain joins TRBV9 and TRBJ2-3; TRBD2 aligns across 7 bases. There are 17 residues in the CDR3. Germline CDR1 is SGDLS and CDR2 is YYNGEE. V lost 3 bases and J lost 3; bases outside the gene matches: 13. The CDR3 region has the DNA TGTGCCAGCAGCGCCGCCACAATGGGGAGGGGAACAGATACGCAGTATTTT. The encoded protein is CASSAATMGRGTDTQYF. Complete variable domain (other parts from reference TRBV9 and TRBJ2-3): DSGVTQTPKHLITATGQRVTLRCSPRSGDLSVYWYQQSLDQGLQFLIQYYNGEERAKGNILERFSAQQFPDLHSELNLSSLELGDSALYFCASSAATMGRGTDTQYFGPGTRLTVL.

The genes are TRBV7-2 and TRBJ2-2; 7 positions match TRBD2. Germline CDR1 SGHTA, CDR2 FQGNSA. This CDR3 is built from 17 residues. V lost 0 bases to trimming and J lost 5 bases; unmatched junction nucleotides: 9. The CDR3 is CASSLARQAGKTGELFF. The CDR3 nucleotides read TGTGCCAGCAGCTTAGCCCGACAAGCGGGAAAGACCGGGGAGCTGTTTTTT.